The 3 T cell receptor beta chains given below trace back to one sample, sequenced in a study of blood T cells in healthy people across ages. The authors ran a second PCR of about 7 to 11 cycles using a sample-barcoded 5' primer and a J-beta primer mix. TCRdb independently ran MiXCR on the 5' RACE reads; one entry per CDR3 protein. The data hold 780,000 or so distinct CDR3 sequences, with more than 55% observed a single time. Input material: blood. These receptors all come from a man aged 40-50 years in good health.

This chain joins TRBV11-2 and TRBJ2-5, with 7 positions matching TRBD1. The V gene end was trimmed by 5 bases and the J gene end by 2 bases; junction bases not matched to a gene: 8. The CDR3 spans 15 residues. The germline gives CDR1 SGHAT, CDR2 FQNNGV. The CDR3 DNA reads TGTGCCAGCAGCCCCCAAGGGGACAGACAAGAGACCCAGTACTTC. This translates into CASSPQGDRQETQYF.

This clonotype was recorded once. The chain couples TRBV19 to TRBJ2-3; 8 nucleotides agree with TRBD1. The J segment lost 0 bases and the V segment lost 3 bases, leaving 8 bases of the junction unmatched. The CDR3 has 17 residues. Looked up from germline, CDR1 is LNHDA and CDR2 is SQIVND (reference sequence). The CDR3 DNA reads TGTGCCAGTAGTATTCCCCACGACAGGGGAAGCACAGATACGCAGTATTTT. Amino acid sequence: CASSIPHDRGSTDTQYF. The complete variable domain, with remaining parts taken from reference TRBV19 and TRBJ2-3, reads DGGITQSPKYLFRKEGQNVTLSCEQNLNHDAMYWYRQDPGQGLRLIYYSQIVNDFQKGDIAEGYSVSREKKESFPLTVTSAQKNPTAFYLCASSIPHDRGSTDTQYFGPGTRLTVL.

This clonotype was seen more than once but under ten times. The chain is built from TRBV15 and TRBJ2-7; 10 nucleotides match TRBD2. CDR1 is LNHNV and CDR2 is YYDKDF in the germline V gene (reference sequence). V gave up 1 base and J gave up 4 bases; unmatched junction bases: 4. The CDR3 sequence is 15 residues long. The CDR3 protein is CATSRASGGLYEQYF. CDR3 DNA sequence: TGTGCCACCAGCAGAGCTAGCGGGGGACTATACGAGCAGTACTTC.